This T cell receptor (beta chain) derives from a study of T cells in women clearing cervical HPV infection. V lost 0 bases and J 0 bases, leaving 6 bases between the germline ends. Germline-derived CDR1 and CDR2 are ENHRY and SYGVKD. The CDR3 totals 14 residues. Details on this clone: Sequencing ends 3 residues short of the CDR3 end; the germline J gene provides the rest.

TCRdb keeps only in-frame clones here, not all; method: immunoSEQ multiplex PCR. This specimen shows some 28,000 clones; the ten leading clones hold roughly 16%. The specimen was blood buffy coat. The TCR comes from a woman between 18 and 70 years old with a cervical HPV16 infection that either progressed to CIN3+ or cleared (not recorded which). V usage is TRBV10-3 and J usage is TRBJ2-7, with D unclear. Incomplete CDR3 DNA: TGTGCCATCAGTGAGTCCTTCTCCTCCTACGAG. Its protein is CAISESFSSYE. From start to end, the CDR3 is CAISESFSSYEQYF.